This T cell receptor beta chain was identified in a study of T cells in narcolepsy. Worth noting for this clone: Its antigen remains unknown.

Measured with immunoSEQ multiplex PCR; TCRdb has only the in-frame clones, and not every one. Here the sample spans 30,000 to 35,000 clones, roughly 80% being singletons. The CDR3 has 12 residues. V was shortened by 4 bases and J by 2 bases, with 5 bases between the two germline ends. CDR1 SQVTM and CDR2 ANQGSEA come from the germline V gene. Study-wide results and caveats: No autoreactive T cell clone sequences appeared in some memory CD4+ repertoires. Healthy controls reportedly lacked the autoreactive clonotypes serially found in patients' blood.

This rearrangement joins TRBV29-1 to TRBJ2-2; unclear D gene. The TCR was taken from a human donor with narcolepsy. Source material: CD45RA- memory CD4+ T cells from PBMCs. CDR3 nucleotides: TGCAGCGTTGGGGATAACACCGGGGAGCTGTTTTTT. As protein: CSVGDNTGELFF.